The next 7 T cell receptor beta chains were all read from a single sample in a study of cytomegalovirus exposure and HLA in healthy donors (dated by TCRdb to about 2017). Library prep was done by the immunoSEQ multiplex PCR assay. For the multiplex PCR, a mixture combining 60 forward primers for TCR Vbeta segments and 13 reverse primers for TCR Jbeta segments was used. The table comes from immuneACCESS by way of TCRdb, which keeps in-frame sequences with V and J called. Part of the clones is missing from these tables; in studies checked, under half for an unresolved V gene and the rest for unknown reasons. Recorded for this sample are more than 85,000 clones; approximately 12% of them occurred a single time. The biggest ten clones account for 16% of the sample. Sequencing used PBMCs. These receptors were taken from a man in his forties in good health and CMV-seropositive.

This chain connects TRBV5-1 to TRBJ1-2; TRBD1 matches at 10 bases. Per the germline V gene, CDR1 is SGHRS and CDR2 is YFSETQ. CDR3 size: 17 residues. V lost 1 base to trimming and J lost 4 bases; unmatched junction nucleotides: 10. The CDR3 loop is CASSLTLDRGRFYGYTF. CDR3 bases: TGCGCCAGCAGCTTGACCTTAGACAGGGGGCGTTTCTATGGCTACACCTTC.

The chain has TRBV28 and TRBJ2-1, with 10 bases identical to TRBD2. The CDR3 has 16 residues. Trimming at V came to 3 bases and at J to 13 bases, leaving 15 bases not matched to a gene. From germline, CDR1 is MDHEN and CDR2 SYDVKM. The CDR3 here is CASSFVTSGTRGKQFF. The CDR3 coding sequence is TGTGCCAGCAGTTTTGTTACTAGCGGGACTCGGGGGAAACAGTTCTTC.

This chain connects TRBV30 to TRBJ2-3; possibly TRBD1 for D (5 bases). The germline V and J ends were trimmed by 2 bases and 3 bases, with 9 bases remaining between them. The germline gives CDR1 GTSNPN, CDR2 SVGIG (reference sequence). This CDR3 is 13 amino acids long. The CDR3 loop is CAWSLGVTDTQYF. As DNA, the CDR3 is TGTGCCTGGAGTTTAGGGGTGACAGATACGCAGTATTTT.

The chain carries TRBV6-6 and TRBJ1-5; D ambiguous. This CDR3 contains 15 residues. Germline values: CDR1 MNHNY, CDR2 SVGAGI (reference sequence). Trimming removed 4 bases from V and 2 bases from J, with 12 bases in between. CDR3 sequence: CASSFRPLGNQPQHF. The CDR3 coding sequence is TGTGCCAGCAGTTTCAGACCACTAGGCAATCAGCCCCAGCATTTT.

V and J are TRBV5-4 and TRBJ1-2; D not certain. V lost 0 bases and J lost 5, with 14 bases in between. The CDR3 has 15 amino acids. Germline V CDR1 and CDR2: SGHNT, YYREEE (reference sequence). The DNA for the CDR3 is TGTGCCAGCAGCTTGGCGGTCCGAGATTTTTATGGCTACACCTTC. This encodes CASSLAVRDFYGYTF.

This clone turned up a few times. The chain has TRBV6-1 and TRBJ1-1; perhaps TRBD1 as D (6 bases). The germline gives CDR1 MNHNS, CDR2 SASEGT. CDR3 size: 14 residues. Trimming shortened V by 6 bases and J by 2 bases, and 13 bases separated the two germline ends. CDR3 residues: CASRGQGINTEAFF. Here the CDR3 DNA reads TGTGCCAGCAGAGGCCAGGGGATTAACACTGAAGCTTTCTTT.

This chain uses TRBV27 with TRBJ1-5, with 7 bases identical to TRBD1. With 4 bases clipped from V and 1 base from J, the junction kept 4 bases outside the gene matches. Looked up from germline, CDR1 is MNHEY and CDR2 is SMNVEV (reference sequence). The CDR3 length is 15 residues. The CDR3 loop is CASSSDRASNQPQHF. The CDR3 DNA is TGTGCCAGCAGTTCCGACAGGGCCAGCAATCAGCCCCAGCATTTT.